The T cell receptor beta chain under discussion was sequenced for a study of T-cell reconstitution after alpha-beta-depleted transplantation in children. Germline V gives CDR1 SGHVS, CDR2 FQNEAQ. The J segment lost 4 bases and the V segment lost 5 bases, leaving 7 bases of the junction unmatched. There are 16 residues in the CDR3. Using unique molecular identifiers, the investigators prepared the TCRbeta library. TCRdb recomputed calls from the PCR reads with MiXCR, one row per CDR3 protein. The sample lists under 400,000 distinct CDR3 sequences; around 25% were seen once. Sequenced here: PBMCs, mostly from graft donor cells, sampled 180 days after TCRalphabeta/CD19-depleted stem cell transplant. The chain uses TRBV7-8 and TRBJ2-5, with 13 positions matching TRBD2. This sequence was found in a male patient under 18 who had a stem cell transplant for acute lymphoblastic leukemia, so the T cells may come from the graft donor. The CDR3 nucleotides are TGTGCCAGCAGCGCGGGACTAGCGGGAATGGGAGAGACCCAGTACTTC. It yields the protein CASSAGLAGMGETQYF.